This T cell receptor beta chain was recovered during a study of T-cell memory formation after mild COVID-19. Study-level findings and limits: CD4+ contracting clones were mainly CM and EM; CD8+ ones, EMRA.

TCRdb ran MiXCR on the 5' RACE reads and lists one entry per CDR3 protein. Of around 530,000 distinct CDR3 sequences in the sample, about 20% were seen once. This clonotype appeared once. The antigen remains unidentified. This clonotype originated in an adult woman who had mild COVID-19 (a few samples of this study predate the infection). Cell type and time point are not known. Sequenced input: PBMCs or a T cell subset sorted from them (not recorded which).

CDR3 nucleotides: TGTGCCAGCAGCCCCGGACGGAACCTAGATACGCAGTATTTT. Protein sequence: CASSPGRNLDTQYF. The chain joins TRBV7-2 to TRBJ2-3; D unresolved. The CDR3 loop spans 14 amino acids. Germline CDR1 is SGHTA and CDR2 is FQGNSA. The germline V and J ends were trimmed by 5 bases and 5 bases, with 14 bases remaining between them.